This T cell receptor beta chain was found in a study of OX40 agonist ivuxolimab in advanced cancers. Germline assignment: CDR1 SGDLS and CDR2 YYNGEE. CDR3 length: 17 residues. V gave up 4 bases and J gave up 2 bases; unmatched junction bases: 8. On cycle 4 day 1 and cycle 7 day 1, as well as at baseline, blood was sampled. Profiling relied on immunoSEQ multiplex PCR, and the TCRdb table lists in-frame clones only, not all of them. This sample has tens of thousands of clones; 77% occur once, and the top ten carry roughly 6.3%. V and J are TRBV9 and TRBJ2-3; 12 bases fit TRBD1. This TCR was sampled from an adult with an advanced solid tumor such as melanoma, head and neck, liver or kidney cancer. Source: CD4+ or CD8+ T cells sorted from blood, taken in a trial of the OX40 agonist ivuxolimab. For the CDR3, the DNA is TGTGCCAGCAGCACGCGGGGACAGGGGGCGAACACAGATACGCAGTATTTT. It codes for CASSTRGQGANTDTQYF.